The source of this TCR beta chain is a study of blood T cell repertoires in COVID-19. Study at large: Researchers got acute and convalescent COVID-19 samples from the United States, Italy and Spain. T cells, B-cell-depleted T cells, or PBMCs provided the cDNA or gDNA that served as material.

Original data processing: Amplified reference gene primers provided the basis for estimating nucleated cell counts. Sequencing used immunoSEQ multiplex PCR; TCRdb keeps in-frame clones, though not all of them. Clone size and the V and J calls come from that table; the DNA yielded D and trimming. The repertoire includes approximately 290,000 clones, approximately 85% of them detected once, and about 0.9% sits in the top ten. Per germline, CDR1 SNHLY and CDR2 FYNNEI. CDR3 length: 15 residues. V lost 7 bases, J lost 1 base, and 5 bases stayed unmatched. In Seattle, patients joined the study during active infection and were tracked longitudinally.

The chain couples TRBV2 to TRBJ2-5; TRBD2 aligns across 11 bases. The sequence was collected from a human donor with COVID-19, enrolled during active disease. The donor label of this sample is uncertain. Sample: peripheral blood. In nucleotides, the CDR3 is TGTGCCAGCACTCGACTAGCGGGGCCCCAAGAGACCCAGTACTTC. The encoded protein is CASTRLAGPQETQYF.